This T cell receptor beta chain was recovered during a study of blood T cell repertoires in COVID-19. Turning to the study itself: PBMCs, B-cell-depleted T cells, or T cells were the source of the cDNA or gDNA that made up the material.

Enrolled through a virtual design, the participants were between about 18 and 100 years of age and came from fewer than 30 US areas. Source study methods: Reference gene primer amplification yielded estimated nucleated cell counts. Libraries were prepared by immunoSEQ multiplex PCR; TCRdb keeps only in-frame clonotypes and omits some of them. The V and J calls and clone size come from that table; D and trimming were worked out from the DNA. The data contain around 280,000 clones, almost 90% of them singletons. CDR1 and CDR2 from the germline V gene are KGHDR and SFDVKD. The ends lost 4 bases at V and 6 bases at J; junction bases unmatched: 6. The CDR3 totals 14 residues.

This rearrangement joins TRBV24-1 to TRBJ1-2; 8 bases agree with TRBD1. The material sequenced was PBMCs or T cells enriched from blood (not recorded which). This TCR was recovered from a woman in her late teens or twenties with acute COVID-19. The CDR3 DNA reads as TGTGCCACCAGTGACCCCAGGGGGCGCGATGGCTACACCTTC. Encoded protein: CATSDPRGRDGYTF.